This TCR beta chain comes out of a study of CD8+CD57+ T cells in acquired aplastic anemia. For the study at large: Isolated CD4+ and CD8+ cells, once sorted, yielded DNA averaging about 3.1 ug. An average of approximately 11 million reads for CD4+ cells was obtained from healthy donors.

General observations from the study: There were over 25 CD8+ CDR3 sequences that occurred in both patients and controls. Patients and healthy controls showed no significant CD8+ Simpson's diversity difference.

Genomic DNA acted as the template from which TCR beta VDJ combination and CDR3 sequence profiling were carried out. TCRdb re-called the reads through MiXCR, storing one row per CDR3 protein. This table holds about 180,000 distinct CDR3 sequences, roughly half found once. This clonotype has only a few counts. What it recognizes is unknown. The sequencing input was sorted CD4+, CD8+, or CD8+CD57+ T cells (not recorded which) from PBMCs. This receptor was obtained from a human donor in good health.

CDR3 region: CAISGGGGQETQYF. DNA for the CDR3: TGTGCCATCAGTGGGGGGGGCGGACAAGAGACCCAGTACTTC. The chain is built from TRBV10-3 and TRBJ2-5; D might be TRBD2 (7 bases). The ends were cut back, 4 bases at V and 2 bases at J, with 11 bases in the middle. The CDR3 loop spans 14 amino acids. From germline, CDR1 is ENHRY and CDR2 SYGVKD.